The 11 T cell receptor beta chains given below trace back to one sample, sequenced in a study of CD8+ T cells in alopecia areata. Sequencing templates came from extracted RNA that was reverse transcribed into cDNA. The table came from immunoSEQ multiplex PCR; TCRdb's copy has only in-frame clones and leaves some out. The sample comprises roughly 140,000 clones, approximately 50% of which are singletons, and over 0.85% rests with the top ten. Sequenced material: CD4+ T cells sorted from blood, taken at week 0. These receptors came from a human donor with alopecia areata.

CDR3 protein: CATSRVAGQPKETQYF. The CDR3 DNA follows: TGTGCCACCAGCAGAGTAGCGGGTCAACCTAAAGAGACCCAGTACTTC. The V gene is TRBV15, the J gene TRBJ2-5; 7 bases are shared with TRBD2. V was clipped by 1 base and J by 3 bases; unmatched bases: 8. Germline V gives CDR1 LNHNV, CDR2 YYDKDF (reference sequence). The length of the CDR3 is 16 residues.

The chain combines TRBV29-1 with TRBJ2-7; no reliable D call. The V end lost 0 bases, the J end lost 9 bases, and 9 bases lay between the germline ends. The length of the CDR3 is 11 residues. The germline gives CDR1 SQVTM, CDR2 ANQGSEA. CDR3 bases: TGCAGCGTTGAAGATCGCGAAGCGCAGTACTTC. Residues: CSVEDREAQYF.

The chain joins TRBV18 to TRBJ2-1; TRBD2 aligns across 11 bases. Germline assignment: CDR1 KGHSH and CDR2 LQKENI. The V gene end was trimmed by 8 bases and the J gene end by 6 bases; junction bases not matched to a gene: 9. The CDR3 is 15 residues long. The CDR3 sequence: CASRMSTSGINEQFF. The CDR3 nucleotides are TGTGCCAGCCGGATGTCGACTAGCGGGATCAATGAGCAGTTCTTC.

The J gene is TRBJ2-7, the V gene TRBV14, with 12 positions matching TRBD2. CDR3 length: 15 amino acids. Germline values: CDR1 SGHDN, CDR2 FVKESK. J gave up 3 bases and V 1 base, and 1 base lay outside the gene matches. This CDR3 reads CASSQGLAGVYEQYF. The CDR3 coding sequence is TGTGCCAGCAGCCAAGGACTAGCGGGAGTCTACGAGCAGTACTTC.

V gene TRBV28 combines with J gene TRBJ2-5, with 13 positions matching TRBD2. CDR3 length: 15 residues. CDR1 and CDR2 from the germline V gene are MDHEN and SYDVKM. The junction had 5 bases not matched to a gene; V was cut back by 10 bases and J by 0 bases. The CDR3 nucleotides read TGTGCCATTTCGGGACTAGCGGGGTACCAAGAGACCCAGTACTTC. Residues: CAISGLAGYQETQYF.

The chain couples TRBV19 to TRBJ2-7; 8 bases are shared with TRBD2. Germline trimming cut 6 bases from V and 5 bases from J; bases unmatched to any gene: 6. Germline CDR1 is LNHDA and CDR2 is SQIVND (reference sequence). This CDR3 is 13 amino acids long. The CDR3 reads CASSVGGGNEQYF. DNA for the CDR3: TGTGCCAGTAGCGTCGGGGGGGGTAACGAGCAGTACTTC.

This clone was counted between two and nine times. The CDR3 protein is CASSLKPGSQRIGEQFF. DNA of the CDR3: TGTGCCAGCAGCTTAAAACCGGGTTCCCAAAGGATAGGGGAGCAGTTCTTC. V gene TRBV7-6 combines with J gene TRBJ2-1; D is unclear. The CDR3 extends over 17 amino acids. The germline V gene encodes CDR1 SGHVS and CDR2 FNYEAQ. Trimming removed 2 bases at V and 10 bases at J, with 24 bases between.

V is TRBV30 and J is TRBJ1-1; unclear D gene. The CDR3 runs to 12 residues. V was pared by 4 bases and J by 3 bases, with 9 bases between. CDR1 and CDR2 from the germline V gene are GTSNPN and SVGIG (reference sequence). The DNA of the CDR3 is TGTGCCTGGAATCCCGGAGACACTGAAGCTTTCTTT. This encodes CAWNPGDTEAFF.

The V call is TRBV27, the J call TRBJ2-3; 12 bases are a match to TRBD2. After removal of 6 bases from V and 4 bases from J, the junction contained 8 bases not matched to a gene. CDR1 MNHEY and CDR2 SMNVEV come from the germline V gene (reference sequence). This CDR3 is built from 16 residues. The DNA for the CDR3 is TGTGCCAGCAGATTTAAGACTAGCGGGAGCGCAGATACGCAGTATTTT. Translating it yields CASRFKTSGSADTQYF.

This clone qualifies as medium-sized. The rearrangement links TRBV7-2 to TRBJ1-2; 11 bases map to TRBD1. CDR1 SGHTA and CDR2 FQGNSA come from the germline V gene. The CDR3 is made up of 15 amino acids. Unmatched junction bases numbered 6, after V lost 4 bases and J lost 5 bases. This chain's CDR3 is CASSSRTGGIYGYTF. CDR3 DNA: TGTGCCAGCAGCTCAAGGACAGGGGGCATATATGGCTACACCTTC.

This chain uses TRBV15 with TRBJ2-7; D might be TRBD2 (6 bases). The germline V and J ends were trimmed by 0 bases and 4 bases, with 13 bases remaining between them. The germline CDR1 and CDR2 sequences are LNHNV and YYDKDF (reference sequence). CDR3 size: 15 residues. This CDR3 reads CATSRETGVAYEQYF. The CDR3 region has the DNA TGTGCCACCAGCAGAGAGACGGGAGTGGCATACGAGCAGTACTTC.